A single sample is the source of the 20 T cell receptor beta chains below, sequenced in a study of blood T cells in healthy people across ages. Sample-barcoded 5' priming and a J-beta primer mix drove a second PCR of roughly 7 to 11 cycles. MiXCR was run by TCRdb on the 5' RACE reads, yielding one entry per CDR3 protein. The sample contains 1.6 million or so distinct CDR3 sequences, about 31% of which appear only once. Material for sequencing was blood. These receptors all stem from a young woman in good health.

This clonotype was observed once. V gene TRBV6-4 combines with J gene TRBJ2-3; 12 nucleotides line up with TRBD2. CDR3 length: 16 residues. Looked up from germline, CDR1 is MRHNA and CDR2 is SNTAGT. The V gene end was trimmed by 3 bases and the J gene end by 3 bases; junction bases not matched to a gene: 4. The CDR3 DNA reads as TGTGCCAGCAGTGATACCGGGACTAGCGGGACAGATACGCAGTATTTT. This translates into CASSDTGTSGTDTQYF.

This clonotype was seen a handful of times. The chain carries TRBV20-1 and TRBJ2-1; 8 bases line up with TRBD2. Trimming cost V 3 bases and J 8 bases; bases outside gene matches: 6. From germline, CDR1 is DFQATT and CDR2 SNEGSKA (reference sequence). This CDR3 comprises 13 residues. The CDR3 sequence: CSASPGGPYEQFF. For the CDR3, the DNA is TGCAGTGCTAGTCCGGGGGGGCCCTATGAGCAGTTCTTC.

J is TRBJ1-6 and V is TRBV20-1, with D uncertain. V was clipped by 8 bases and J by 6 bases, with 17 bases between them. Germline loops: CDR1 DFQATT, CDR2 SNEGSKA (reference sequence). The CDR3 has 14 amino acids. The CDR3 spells CSIYWAASNSPLHF. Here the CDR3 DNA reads TGCAGTATTTACTGGGCAGCTTCTAATTCACCCCTCCACTTT.

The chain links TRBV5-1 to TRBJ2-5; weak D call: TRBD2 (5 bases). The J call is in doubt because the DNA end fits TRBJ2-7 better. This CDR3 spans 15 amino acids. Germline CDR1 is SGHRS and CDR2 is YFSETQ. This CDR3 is CASTYRGGRGDEQYF. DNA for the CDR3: TGCGCCAGCACATATCGAGGAGGACGCGGAGACGAGCAGTACTTC.

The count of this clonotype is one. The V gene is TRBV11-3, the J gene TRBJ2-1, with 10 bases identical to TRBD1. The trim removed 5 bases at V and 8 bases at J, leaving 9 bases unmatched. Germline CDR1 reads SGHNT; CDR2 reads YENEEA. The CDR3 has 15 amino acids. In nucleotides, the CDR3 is TGTGCCAGCAGCCAACCGGGACAGGGGCGGCATGAGCAGTTCTTC. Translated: CASSQPGQGRHEQFF.

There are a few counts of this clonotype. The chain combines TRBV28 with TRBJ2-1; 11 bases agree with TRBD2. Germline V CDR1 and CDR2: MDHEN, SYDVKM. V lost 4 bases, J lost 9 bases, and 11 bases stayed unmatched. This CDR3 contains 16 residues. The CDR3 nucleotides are TGTGCCAGCAGTTCCCAGGGGGTAGCGGGAGGGGGTGAGCAGTTCTTC. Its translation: CASSSQGVAGGGEQFF.

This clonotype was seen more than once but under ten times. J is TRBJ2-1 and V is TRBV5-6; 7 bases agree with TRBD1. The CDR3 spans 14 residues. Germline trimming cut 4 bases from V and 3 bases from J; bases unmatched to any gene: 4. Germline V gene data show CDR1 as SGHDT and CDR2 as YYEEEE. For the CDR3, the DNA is TGTGCCAGCAGCACAGGACAGGTCTACAATGAGCAGTTCTTC. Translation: CASSTGQVYNEQFF. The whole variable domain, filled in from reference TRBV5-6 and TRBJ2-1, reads DAGVTQSPTHLIKTRGQQVTLRCSPKSGHDTVSWYQQALGQGPQFIFQYYEEEERQRGNFPDRFSGHQFPNYSSELNVNALLLGDSALYLCASSTGQVYNEQFFGPGTRLTVL.

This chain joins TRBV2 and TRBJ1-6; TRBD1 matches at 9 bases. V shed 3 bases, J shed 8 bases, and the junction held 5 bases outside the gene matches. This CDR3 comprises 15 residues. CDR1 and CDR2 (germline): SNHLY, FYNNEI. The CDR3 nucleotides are TGTGCCAGCAGTGACGGACAGGGGTCGGATTCACCCCTCCACTTT. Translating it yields CASSDGQGSDSPLHF.

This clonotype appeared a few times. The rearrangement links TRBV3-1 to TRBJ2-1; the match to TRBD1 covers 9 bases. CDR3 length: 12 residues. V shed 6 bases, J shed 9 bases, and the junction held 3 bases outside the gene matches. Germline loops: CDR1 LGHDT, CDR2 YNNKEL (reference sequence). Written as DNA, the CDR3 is TGTGCCAGCAGTCACAGGGGGCTTGAGCAGTTCTTC. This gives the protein CASSHRGLEQFF.

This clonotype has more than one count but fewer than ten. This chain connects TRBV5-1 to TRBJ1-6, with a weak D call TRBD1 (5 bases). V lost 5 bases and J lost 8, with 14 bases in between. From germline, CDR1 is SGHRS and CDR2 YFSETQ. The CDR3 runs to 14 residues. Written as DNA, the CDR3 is TGCGCCAGCAGGACAGACCCAGGAGATTCACCCCTCCACTTT. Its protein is CASRTDPGDSPLHF.

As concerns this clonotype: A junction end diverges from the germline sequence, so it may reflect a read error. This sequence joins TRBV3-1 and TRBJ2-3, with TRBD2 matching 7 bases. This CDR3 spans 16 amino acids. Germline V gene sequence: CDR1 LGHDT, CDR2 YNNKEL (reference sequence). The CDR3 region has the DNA TGTGCCGGCAGCCACGGTGGAGGGCTAGCGGCAGATACGCAGTATTTT. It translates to CAGSHGGGLAADTQYF.

CDR3 nucleotides: TGCAGTGCTCACGAGCAGTACTTC. Translating it yields CSAHEQYF. The V call is TRBV20-1, the J call TRBJ2-7, with D unresolved. V lost 5 bases and J lost 5, with 1 base in between. The CDR3 runs 8 residues. The germline gives CDR1 DFQATT, CDR2 SNEGSKA (reference sequence).

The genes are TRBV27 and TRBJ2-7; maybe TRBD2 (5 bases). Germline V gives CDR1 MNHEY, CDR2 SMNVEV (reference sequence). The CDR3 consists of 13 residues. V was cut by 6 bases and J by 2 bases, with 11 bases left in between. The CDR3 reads CASSQTRAYEQYF. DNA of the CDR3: TGTGCCAGCAGCCAAACTAGGGCCTACGAGCAGTACTTC.

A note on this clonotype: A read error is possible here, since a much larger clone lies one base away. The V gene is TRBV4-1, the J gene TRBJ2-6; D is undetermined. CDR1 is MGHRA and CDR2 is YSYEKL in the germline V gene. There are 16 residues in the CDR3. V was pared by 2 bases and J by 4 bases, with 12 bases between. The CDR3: CASSQLFAEGANVLTF. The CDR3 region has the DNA TGCGCCAGCAGCCAACTTTTTGCGGAGGGGGCCAACGTCCTGACTTTC.

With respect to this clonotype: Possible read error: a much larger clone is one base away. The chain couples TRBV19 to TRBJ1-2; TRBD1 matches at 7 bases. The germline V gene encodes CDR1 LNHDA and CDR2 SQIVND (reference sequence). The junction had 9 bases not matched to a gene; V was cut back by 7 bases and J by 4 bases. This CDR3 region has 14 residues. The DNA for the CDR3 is TGTGCCAGTACCCGGGACAGAGCGTCCTATGGCTACACCTTC. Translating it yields CASTRDRASYGYTF.

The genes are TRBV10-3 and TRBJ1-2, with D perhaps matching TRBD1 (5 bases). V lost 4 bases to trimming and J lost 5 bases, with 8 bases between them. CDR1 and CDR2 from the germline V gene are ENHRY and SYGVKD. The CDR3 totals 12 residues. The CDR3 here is CAISGAGYGYTF. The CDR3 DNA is TGTGCCATCAGTGGGGCAGGGTATGGCTACACCTTC.

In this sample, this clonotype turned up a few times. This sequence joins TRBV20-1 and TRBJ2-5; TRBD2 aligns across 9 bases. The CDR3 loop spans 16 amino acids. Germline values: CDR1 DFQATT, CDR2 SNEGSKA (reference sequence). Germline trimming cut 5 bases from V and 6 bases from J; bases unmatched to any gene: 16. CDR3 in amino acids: CSAPLGGAGGPQTQYF. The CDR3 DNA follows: TGCAGTGCTCCTCTAGGGGGCGCGGGGGGGCCTCAGACCCAGTACTTC.

In nucleotides, the CDR3 is TGTGCCAGCAGCTTGGGGGCCCGAGACCGGGAGACCCAGTACTTC. Protein product: CASSLGARDRETQYF. V is TRBV5-6 and J is TRBJ2-5; D ambiguous. V lost 0 bases to trimming and J lost 5 bases, with 14 bases between them. The germline V gene has CDR1 SGHDT and CDR2 YYEEEE. The CDR3 length is 15 residues.

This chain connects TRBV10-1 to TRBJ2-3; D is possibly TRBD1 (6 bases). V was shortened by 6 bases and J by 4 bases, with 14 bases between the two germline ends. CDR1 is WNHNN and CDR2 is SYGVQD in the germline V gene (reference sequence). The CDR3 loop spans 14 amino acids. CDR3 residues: CASRPGHLSDTQYF. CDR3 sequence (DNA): TGCGCCAGCAGGCCGGGACATCTCTCAGATACGCAGTATTTT.

CDR3 residues: CSVSRAGFEGEQFF. CDR3 coding DNA: TGCAGCGTGTCCCGAGCGGGGTTCGAGGGTGAGCAGTTCTTC. This sequence joins TRBV29-1 and TRBJ2-1, with 7 bases that match TRBD2. The V and J ends lost 6 bases and 9 bases, in that order; junction bases with no gene match: 14. This CDR3 spans 14 amino acids. The germline V gene encodes CDR1 SQVTM and CDR2 ANQGSEA.